These 23 T cell receptor beta chains were sequenced from one sample in a study of T cell responses to AZD1222 COVID-19 vaccine. The data were produced by immunoSEQ multiplex PCR, yet TCRdb's version contains in-frame clones alone and is incomplete. The table includes under 60,000 clones, approximately 91% detected once. Sequenced here: peripheral blood, sampled 28 days after the second AZD1222 dose. The receptors derive from an adult who received the AZD1222 COVID-19 vaccine.

V and J are TRBV2 and TRBJ2-7, with D unresolved. This CDR3 is built from 11 residues. Trimming took 6 bases from V and 11 from J, leaving 14 bases between them. Germline V gene lookup returns CDR1 SNHLY and CDR2 FYNNEI. CDR3 bases: TGTGCCAGCAGGGTGGAGTCGAAGAAGTACTTC. Translated, it gives CASRVESKKYF.

The gene calls are TRBV12-5 and TRBJ2-7; no clear D gene. Germline lookup yields CDR1 LGHNT and CDR2 FRNRAP. V was clipped by 4 bases and J by 2 bases, with 12 bases between them. The length of the CDR3 is 14 residues. The CDR3: CASGSQPVTYEQYF. CDR3 bases: TGTGCTAGTGGTTCCCAGCCGGTAACCTACGAGCAGTACTTC.

Only one count was recorded for this clone. The J gene is TRBJ2-3, the V gene TRBV7-8; TRBD1 matches 7 bases. V trimming: 4 bases; J trimming: 2 bases; junction bases outside the gene matches: 12. This CDR3 contains 17 residues. The germline gives CDR1 SGHVS, CDR2 FQNEAQ. The CDR3 DNA reads TGTGCCAGCAGCTATAATGCCCAGGGGGAACACACAGATACGCAGTATTTT. It translates to CASSYNAQGEHTDTQYF.

The chain combines TRBV19 with TRBJ2-7; either TRBD1 or TRBD2 may fit D (5 bases each). This CDR3 has 15 residues. The V end was cut by 6 bases, the J end by 4 bases, with 19 bases between. CDR1 LNHDA and CDR2 SQIVND come from the germline V gene (reference sequence). The DNA for the CDR3 is TGTGCCAGTAGCCCTCCGGGACGGCAGTTTTACGAGCAGTACTTC. Encoded protein: CASSPPGRQFYEQYF.

The rearrangement links TRBV7-9 to TRBJ2-7; D is possibly TRBD1 (5 bases). The CDR3 is made up of 14 amino acids. Trimming took off 1 base at V and 3 bases at J, with 10 bases between the two ends. The germline V gene encodes CDR1 SEHNR and CDR2 FQNEAQ (reference sequence). For the CDR3, the DNA is TGTGCCAGCAGCTTAGAGGCGACAGTCTACGAGCAGTACTTC. It specifies CASSLEATVYEQYF.

The chain combines TRBV5-1 with TRBJ2-7; 10 bases fit TRBD1. Germline CDR1 reads SGHRS; CDR2 reads YFSETQ. Germline trimming cut 5 bases from V and 0 bases from J; bases unmatched to any gene: 14. The CDR3 has 18 residues. CDR3 residues: CASSSGTGALAPSYEQYF. In DNA, the CDR3 is TGCGCCAGCAGTTCCGGGACAGGGGCCCTAGCGCCCTCCTACGAGCAGTACTTC.

The V gene is TRBV7-2, the J gene TRBJ1-2, with D maybe TRBD1 (5 bases). The germline gives CDR1 SGHTA, CDR2 FQGNSA. The CDR3 extends over 15 amino acids. The germline V and J ends were trimmed by 0 bases and 4 bases, with 12 bases remaining between them. The CDR3 loop is CASSLALPGSYGYTF. The CDR3 bases are TGTGCCAGCAGCTTAGCGTTACCAGGGAGCTATGGCTACACCTTC.

The genes are TRBV27 and TRBJ2-7, with 7 bases fitting TRBD1. Per the germline V gene, CDR1 is MNHEY and CDR2 is SMNVEV (reference sequence). V was clipped by 5 bases and J by 6 bases; unmatched bases: 7. The CDR3 is made up of 13 amino acids. CDR3 nucleotide sequence: TGTGCCAGCAGTCAGCCAACAGGGGCCGAGCAGTACTTC. Translated, it gives CASSQPTGAEQYF.

The chain employs TRBV19 and TRBJ1-2; 7 bases are a match to TRBD1. With V trimmed by 0 bases and J by 10 bases, 11 bases remained unmatched. The CDR3 has 15 amino acids. The germline V gene has CDR1 LNHDA and CDR2 SQIVND (reference sequence). The CDR3 sequence: CASSIDPTGYSDYTF. CDR3 coding DNA: TGTGCCAGTAGTATAGATCCGACAGGGTATTCGGACTACACCTTC.

This sequence joins TRBV7-2 and TRBJ1-5, with D maybe TRBD1 (6 bases). Germline lookup yields CDR1 SGHTA and CDR2 FQGNSA. The CDR3 has 16 residues. Trimming removed 2 bases at V and 6 bases at J, with 17 bases between. The CDR3 region is CASSLRGAGDTQPQHF. Here the CDR3 DNA reads TGTGCCAGCAGCTTAAGGGGGGCAGGGGATACTCAGCCCCAGCATTTT.

In this sample, this clone turned up a few times. Other DNA sequences in the sample encode the same CDR3. V gene TRBV6-5 combines with J gene TRBJ2-2; TRBD2 might be the D (7 bases). This CDR3 has 14 residues. V lost 0 bases and J lost 7, with 9 bases in between. The germline V gene has CDR1 MNHEY and CDR2 SVGAGI. CDR3 protein: CASSYSRGGGELFF. In nucleotides, the CDR3 is TGTGCCAGCAGTTACTCGAGGGGGGGCGGGGAGCTGTTTTTT.

The rearrangement joins TRBV5-5 to TRBJ2-2; 9 nucleotides agree with TRBD2. This CDR3 has 17 residues. Losses at the gene ends were 0 bases for V and 3 bases for J; bases not matched to a gene: 6. Germline assignment: CDR1 SGHKS and CDR2 YYEKEE (reference sequence). In nucleotides, the CDR3 is TGTGCCAGCAGCTTGGCAGTTAGCGGGAGTGACACCGGGGAGCTGTTTTTT. Its translation: CASSLAVSGSDTGELFF.

The CDR3 spells CASGQGTVGEQYF. As DNA, the CDR3 is TGTGCCAGCGGCCAGGGGACAGTTGGAGAGCAGTACTTC. This sequence joins TRBV6-2 or TRBV6-3 and TRBJ2-7; 7 nucleotides line up with TRBD1. Germline V gives CDR1 MNHEY, CDR2 SVGEGT. This CDR3 region has 13 residues. Trimming removed 8 bases from V and 7 bases from J; junction bases left unmatched: 11.

The V gene is TRBV6-2 or TRBV6-3, the J gene TRBJ2-1; no definite D call. V shed 2 bases and J shed 5 bases, with 4 bases lying between them. The CDR3 is made up of 12 amino acids. Germline loops: CDR1 MNHEY, CDR2 SVGEGT. Here the CDR3 DNA reads TGTGCCAGCAGTTACCAAAACAATGAGCAGTTCTTC. Translated: CASSYQNNEQFF.

The rearrangement joins TRBV3-1 (or the pseudogene TRBV3-2) to TRBJ2-7; 9 bases are a match to TRBD1. With V trimmed by 4 bases and J by 1 base, 5 bases remained unmatched. CDR3 length equals 15 residues. The germline V gene encodes CDR1 LGHDT and CDR2 YNNKEL (reference sequence). The CDR3 DNA sequence: TGTGCCAGCAGCCCGGGACAGGGTACGTCCTACGAGCAGTACTTC. It yields the protein CASSPGQGTSYEQYF.

The table lists this clone with a count of one. The chain couples TRBV5-8 to TRBJ1-5; D not certain. Trimming pared 0 bases from V and 0 bases from J, leaving 7 bases between. This CDR3 region has 15 residues. The germline V gene encodes CDR1 SGHTS and CDR2 YDEGEE. CDR3 residues: CASSLVRNSNQPQHF. The CDR3 DNA is TGTGCCAGCAGCTTGGTCAGAAATAGCAATCAGCCCCAGCATTTT.

The CDR3 reads CASSAGTSGNNEQFF. Written as DNA, the CDR3 is TGCGCCAGCAGTGCCGGGACTAGCGGGAACAATGAGCAGTTCTTC. The rearrangement joins TRBV10-1 to TRBJ2-1; 13 nucleotides align to TRBD2. The V gene end was trimmed by 4 bases and the J gene end by 5 bases; junction bases not matched to a gene: 2. The CDR3 sequence is 15 residues long. Germline assignment: CDR1 WNHNN and CDR2 SYGVQD (reference sequence).

This chain joins TRBV9 and TRBJ2-3, with D possibly matching TRBD1 (5 bases). The CDR3 runs 15 residues. V was shortened by 4 bases and J by 0 bases, with 12 bases between the two germline ends. Germline V gene sequence: CDR1 SGDLS, CDR2 YYNGEE. CDR3 region: CASSRLRQSTDTQYF. The CDR3 DNA sequence: TGTGCCAGCAGCCGGCTTAGACAGAGCACAGATACGCAGTATTTT.

This rearrangement joins TRBV29-1 to TRBJ2-7, with 8 bases aligning to TRBD1. Germline V lookup: CDR1 SQVTM, CDR2 ANQGSEA. V lost 8 bases, J lost 3 bases, and 3 bases stayed unmatched. This CDR3 spans 11 amino acids. CDR3 sequence reads: CSRTGHYEQYF. CDR3 nucleotides: TGCAGCCGGACAGGGCACTACGAGCAGTACTTC.

The chain employs TRBV6-5 and TRBJ2-7, with D perhaps TRBD1 (6 bases). From germline, CDR1 is MNHEY and CDR2 SVGAGI. V lost 6 bases to trimming and J lost 4 bases, with 16 bases between them. The CDR3 sequence is 14 residues long. DNA of the CDR3: TGTGCCAGCAGCGCCGGGACACCACATTACGAGCAGTACTTC. Protein sequence: CASSAGTPHYEQYF.

The V gene is TRBV6-5, the J gene TRBJ1-1; TRBD1 is a possible D gene (6 bases). Trimming took off 4 bases at V and 5 bases at J, with 11 bases between the two ends. The CDR3 has 13 amino acids. CDR1 MNHEY and CDR2 SVGAGI come from the germline V gene. DNA of the CDR3: TGTGCCAGCAGTTTCACAGGGTCTACTGAAGCTTTCTTT. Translated: CASSFTGSTEAFF.

The V and J genes are TRBV7-2 and TRBJ2-7, with 7 bases identical to TRBD2. The CDR3 runs to 16 residues. CDR1 is SGHTA and CDR2 is FQGNSA in the germline V gene. Trimming cost V 5 bases and J 0 bases; bases outside gene matches: 10. CDR3: CASSLRLKRGSYEQYF. The CDR3 DNA follows: TGTGCCAGCAGCCTACGCTTAAAGCGGGGCTCCTACGAGCAGTACTTC.

The chain couples TRBV27 to TRBJ2-2, with a possible D match to TRBD2 (7 bases). Trimming pared 3 bases from V and 3 bases from J, leaving 14 bases between. Germline values: CDR1 MNHEY, CDR2 SMNVEV (reference sequence). This CDR3 spans 16 amino acids. DNA of the CDR3: TGTGCCAGCAGTTTGTGGGGGGGGCTCTACACCGGGGAGCTGTTTTTT. Residues: CASSLWGGLYTGELFF.